This T cell receptor (beta chain) was recovered during a study of blood T cell repertoires in COVID-19. Study as a whole: Collection of acute and convalescent COVID-19 samples took place in the United States, Italy and Spain. PBMCs, B-cell-depleted T cells, or T cells were the source of the cDNA or gDNA that made up the material.

In the original processing: Using reference gene primer amplification, nucleated cell counts were estimated. The table came from immunoSEQ multiplex PCR; TCRdb's copy has only in-frame clones and leaves some out. Clone size and the V and J calls come from that table; the DNA yielded D and trimming. Of under 150,000 clones listed, 80% to 90% were seen once; the top ten hold 4.6%. This CDR3 is built from 15 residues. Germline V gene sequence: CDR1 SGDLS, CDR2 YYNGEE. Trimming cost V 4 bases and J 6 bases; bases outside gene matches: 8. The sample holds one count of this clone. Specimen: peripheral blood. The chain links TRBV9 to TRBJ1-4, with 8 positions matching TRBD1. The receptor comes from a woman between 45 and 65 years old with acute or convalescent COVID-19. The CDR3 reads CASSSRTGKDEKLFF. As DNA, the CDR3 is TGTGCCAGCAGCTCTCGGACAGGGAAGGATGAAAAACTGTTTTTT.